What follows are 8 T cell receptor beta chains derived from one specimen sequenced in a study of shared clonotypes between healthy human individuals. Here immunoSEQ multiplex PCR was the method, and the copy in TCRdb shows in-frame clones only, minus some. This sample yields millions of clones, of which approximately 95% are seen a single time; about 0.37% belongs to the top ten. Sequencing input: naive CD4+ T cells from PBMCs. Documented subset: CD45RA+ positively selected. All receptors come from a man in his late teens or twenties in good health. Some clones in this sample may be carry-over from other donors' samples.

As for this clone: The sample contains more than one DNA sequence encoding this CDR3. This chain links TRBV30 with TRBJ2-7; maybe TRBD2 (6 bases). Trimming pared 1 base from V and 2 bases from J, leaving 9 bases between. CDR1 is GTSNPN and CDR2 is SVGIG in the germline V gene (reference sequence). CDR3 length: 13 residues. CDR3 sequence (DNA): TGTGCCTGGAGTGCTGGGGGGACCTACGAGCAGTACTTC. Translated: CAWSAGGTYEQYF.

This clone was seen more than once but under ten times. The CDR3 coding sequence is TGTGCCAGCAGCCGGATAGCTGATGAAAAACTGTTTTTT. Its protein is CASSRIADEKLFF. The rearrangement uses TRBV28 and TRBJ1-4; D remains ambiguous. The CDR3 length is 13 residues. The germline gives CDR1 MDHEN, CDR2 SYDVKM. The V end was cut by 6 bases, the J end by 6 bases, with 11 bases between.

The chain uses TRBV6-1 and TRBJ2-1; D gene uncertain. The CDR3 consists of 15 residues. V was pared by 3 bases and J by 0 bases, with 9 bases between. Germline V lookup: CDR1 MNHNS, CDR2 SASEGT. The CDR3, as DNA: TGTGCCAGCAGTGACTTCGCCAGCTCCTACAATGAGCAGTTCTTC. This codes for CASSDFASSYNEQFF.

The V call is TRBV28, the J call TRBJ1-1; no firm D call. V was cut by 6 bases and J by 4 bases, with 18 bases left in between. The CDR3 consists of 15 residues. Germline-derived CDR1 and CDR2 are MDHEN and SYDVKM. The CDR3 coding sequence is TGTGCCAGCAGCTCCCTTTGGGGTAGAAGCACTGAAGCTTTCTTT. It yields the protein CASSSLWGRSTEAFF. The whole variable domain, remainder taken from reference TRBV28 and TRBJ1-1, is DVKVTQSSRYLVKRTGEKVFLECVQDMDHENMFWYRQDPGLGLRLIYFSYDVKMKEKGDIPEGYSVSREKKERFSLILESASTNQTSMYLCASSSLWGRSTEAFFGQGTRLTVV.

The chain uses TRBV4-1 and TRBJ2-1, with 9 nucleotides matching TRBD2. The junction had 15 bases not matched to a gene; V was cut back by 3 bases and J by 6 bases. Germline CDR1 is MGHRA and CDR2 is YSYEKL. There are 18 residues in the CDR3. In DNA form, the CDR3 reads TGCGCCAGCAGCCACCCCACCCCGCGGGAGGGCCCAGGCAATGAGCAGTTCTTC. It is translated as CASSHPTPREGPGNEQFF.

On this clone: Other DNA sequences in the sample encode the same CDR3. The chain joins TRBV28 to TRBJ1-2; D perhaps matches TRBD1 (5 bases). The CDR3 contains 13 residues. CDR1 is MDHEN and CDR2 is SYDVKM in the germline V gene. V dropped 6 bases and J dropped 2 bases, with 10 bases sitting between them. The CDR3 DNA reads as TGTGCCAGCAGCCCGGGACGGAACTATGGCTACACCTTC. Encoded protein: CASSPGRNYGYTF.

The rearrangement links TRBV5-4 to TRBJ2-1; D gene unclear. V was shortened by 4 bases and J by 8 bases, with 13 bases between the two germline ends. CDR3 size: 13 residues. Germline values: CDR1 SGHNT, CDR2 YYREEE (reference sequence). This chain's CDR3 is CASSPPAGDEQFF. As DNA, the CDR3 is TGTGCCAGCAGCCCCCCAGCCGGCGATGAGCAGTTCTTC.

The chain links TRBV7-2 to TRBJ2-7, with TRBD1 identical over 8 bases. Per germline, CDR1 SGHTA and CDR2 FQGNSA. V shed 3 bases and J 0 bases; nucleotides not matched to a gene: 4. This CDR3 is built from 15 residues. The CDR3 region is CASSFWTGSSYEQYF. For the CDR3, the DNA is TGTGCCAGCAGCTTTTGGACAGGGAGCTCCTACGAGCAGTACTTC.